This T cell receptor (beta chain) was sequenced in a study of blood T cell repertoires in COVID-19 (dated by TCRdb to the early 2020s). About the study as a whole: Collaborator samples came from the United States, Italy and Spain and covered acute and convalescent phases of COVID-19. The material from the prospective study consisted of cDNA or gDNA derived from T cells, B-cell-depleted T cells, or PBMCs. Where available, HLA class I and class II types were taken from metadata supplied by the sample provider and were not determined by assay-based typing. The repertoires were released in a freely available public database intended as a resource for research on the immune response to SARS-CoV-2. The sample metadata nearly always contained a de-identified subject ID, COVID-19 status, age in years and sex. Samples were obtained from the ongoing ImmuneRACE study (first 160 participants) and from 1,254 subjects provided by 6 global collaborators. Deeply sampled blood TCRbeta repertoires from subjects exposed to, actively infected with, or recovered from COVID-19 were included in the dataset.

This clone was detected once. Its antigen is still unknown. No base qualities exist here, and no much larger clone lies one base off it. The study at large found these results: The amount of clinical and demographic metadata varied by source and participant and was provided uncurated.

The collaborating institutions used their own protocols to collect whole blood in K2EDTA tubes. For TCRbeta analysis, collaborator samples were shipped as frozen whole blood, as isolated PBMCs, or as DNA extracted from either sample type. Trimming removed 4 bases from V and 4 bases from J; the gene matches leave 4 bases unexplained. The CDR3 covers 13 residues, taking in both the cysteine and the phenylalanine. CDR3 DNA only is kept here, 39 bases in frame from base 1. The germline V gene provides CDR1 SGHDT and CDR2 YYEEEE. TCRbeta CDR3 regions were amplified from genomic DNA using the immunoSEQ Assay, a bias-controlled multiplex PCR. The original methods were these. Nucleated cell counts per sample were estimated from amplification of reference gene primers within the assay. To quantify the absolute abundance of each unique TCRbeta CDR3 rearrangement, sequence reads were collapsed and filtered. For each sample, productive Simpson clonality was calculated as the square root of Simpson's diversity index over productive rearrangements. TCRdb stores this immuneACCESS table with in-frame sequences only. Part of the clones is absent; in the studies checked, under half of the shortfall reflects unresolved V genes, and no reason is known for the rest. V and J calls and clone size follow that table, whereas D and trimming were derived from the DNA. This sample holds 400,000 to 450,000 clones; approximately 90% were observed only once. In total, the top ten clones hold 1.4% to 1.5% of the sample.

The chain is encoded by TRBV5-6 joined to TRBJ1-2, and TRBD1 aligns with 7 junction nucleotides. Sequenced input: peripheral blood. The sequence derives from a woman aged 25-40 years with active or convalescent COVID-19. The CDR3 sequence is CASSRGGAYGYTF. The nucleotide sequence is given as TGTGCCAGCAGCCGAGGGGGCGCCTATGGCTACACCTTC.